The entry below describes one TCR beta chain. In the authors' methods: For nucleated cells, counts were estimated from reference gene primer amplification. Assay: immunoSEQ multiplex PCR; the TCRdb copy retains only in-frame clones and omits some. The V and J calls and clone size come from that table; D and trimming were worked out from the DNA. The sample carries fewer than 200,000 clones, about 83% recorded once. Participants, roughly 18 to 90 years old, spanned more than 20 US areas. V was trimmed by 4 bases and J by 0 bases, leaving 13 bases between them. The CDR3 runs to 17 residues. The germline gives CDR1 MDHEN, CDR2 SYDVKM. These data are taken from a study of blood T cell repertoires in COVID-19. For the study at large: Acute and convalescent COVID-19 samples came from the United States, Italy and Spain. PBMCs, B-cell-depleted T cells, or T cells provided the cDNA or gDNA that made up the material.

The V gene is TRBV28, the J gene TRBJ1-6; perhaps TRBD1 as D (6 bases). The TCR was taken from a woman between 45 and 60 years old in a cohort exposed to, infected with or recovered from COVID-19 (not recorded which). Sequenced input: PBMCs or T cells enriched from blood (not recorded which). The CDR3 nucleotides are TGTGCCAGCAGTTCCGAGGGGGGGAGCTCCTATAATTCACCCCTCCACTTT. This gives the protein CASSSEGGSSYNSPLHF.